This T cell receptor (beta chain) is drawn from a study of T-cell reconstitution after alpha-beta-depleted transplantation in children. Preparation of the TCRbeta library was carried out with unique molecular identifiers. TCRdb itself ran the PCR reads through MiXCR, one entry per CDR3 protein. In the table there are some 350,000 distinct CDR3 sequences, 10% of which are singletons. This CDR3 is built from 13 residues. V was clipped by 2 bases and J by 5 bases; unmatched bases: 2. Germline assignment: CDR1 ENHRY and CDR2 SYGVKD. Sample: PBMCs from the stem cell graft donor, taken from the stem cell graft. The TCR sequence derives from a human donor who donated a stem cell graft to a child with acute lymphoblastic leukemia. This chain joins TRBV10-3 and TRBJ2-7; 8 bases line up with TRBD2. In DNA, the CDR3 is TGTGCCATCAGTGAGGCGGGAGGTAACGAGCAGTACTTC. Its protein is CAISEAGGNEQYF.